This TCR beta chain was captured in a study of shared clonotypes between healthy human individuals. Deletions cut 0 bases from V and 2 bases from J, with 9 bases between. The CDR3 is 15 residues long. Germline-derived CDR1 and CDR2 are SGDLS and YYNGEE. It was into CD45RA+ naive and CD45RA-negative memory subsets that the CD4+ cells were split. General study results and limits: Genetic and exposure-history diversity was limited by the small donor number.

As regards this clone: The antigen is unknown. Other DNA sequences from this sample encode an identical CDR3 as well.

An even split of each subset's genomic DNA across several immunoSEQ plates was performed. Sequencing was performed with immunoSEQ multiplex PCR; in TCRdb, only in-frame clones are kept and a portion is missing. This sample has 2 million to 3 million clones, with roughly 93% found just once. This chain joins TRBV9 and TRBJ1-3, with unresolved D. The specimen sequenced was naive CD4+ T cells from PBMCs. Specified subset: CD45RA+ positively selected. The TCR originated in a man in his late teens or twenties in good health. Some clones in this sample may be carry-over from other donors' samples. The CDR3 reads CASSVVPGAGNTIYF. The CDR3 DNA reads as TGTGCCAGCAGCGTAGTGCCCGGGGCTGGAAACACCATATATTTT.